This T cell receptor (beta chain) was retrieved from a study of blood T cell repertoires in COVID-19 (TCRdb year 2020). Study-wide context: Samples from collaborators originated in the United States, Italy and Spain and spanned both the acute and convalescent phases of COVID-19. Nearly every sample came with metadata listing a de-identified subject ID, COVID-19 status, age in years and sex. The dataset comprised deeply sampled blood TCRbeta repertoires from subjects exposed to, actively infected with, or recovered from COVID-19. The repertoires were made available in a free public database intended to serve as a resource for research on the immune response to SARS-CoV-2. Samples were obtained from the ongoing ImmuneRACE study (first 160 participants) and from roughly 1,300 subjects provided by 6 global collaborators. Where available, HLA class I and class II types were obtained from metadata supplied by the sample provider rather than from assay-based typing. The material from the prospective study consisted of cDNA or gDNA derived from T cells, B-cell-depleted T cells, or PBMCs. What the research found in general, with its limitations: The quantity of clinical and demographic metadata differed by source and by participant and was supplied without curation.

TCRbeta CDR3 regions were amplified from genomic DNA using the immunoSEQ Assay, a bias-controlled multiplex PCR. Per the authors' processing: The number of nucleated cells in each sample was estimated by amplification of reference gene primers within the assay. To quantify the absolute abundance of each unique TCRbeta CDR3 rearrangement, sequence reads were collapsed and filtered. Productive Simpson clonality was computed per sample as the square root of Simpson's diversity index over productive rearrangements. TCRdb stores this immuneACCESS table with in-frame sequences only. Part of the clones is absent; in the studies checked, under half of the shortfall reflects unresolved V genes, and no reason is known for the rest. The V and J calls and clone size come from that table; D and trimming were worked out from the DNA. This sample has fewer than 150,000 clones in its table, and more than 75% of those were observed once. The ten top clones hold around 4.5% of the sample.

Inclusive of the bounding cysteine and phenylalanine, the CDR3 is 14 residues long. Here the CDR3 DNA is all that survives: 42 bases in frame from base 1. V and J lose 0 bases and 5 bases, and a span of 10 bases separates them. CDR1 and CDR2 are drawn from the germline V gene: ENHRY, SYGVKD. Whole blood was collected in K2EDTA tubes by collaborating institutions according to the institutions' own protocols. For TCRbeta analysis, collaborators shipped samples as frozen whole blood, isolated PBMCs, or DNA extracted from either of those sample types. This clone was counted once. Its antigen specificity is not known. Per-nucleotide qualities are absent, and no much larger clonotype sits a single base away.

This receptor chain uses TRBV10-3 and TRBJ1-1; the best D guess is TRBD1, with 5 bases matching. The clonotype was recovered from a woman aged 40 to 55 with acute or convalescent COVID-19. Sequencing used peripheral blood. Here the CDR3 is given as CAISESQGKTEAFF. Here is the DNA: TGTGCCATCAGTGAGTCCCAGGGTAAAACTGAAGCTTTCTTT.